The following is a T cell receptor beta chain sequence with its context. The data were taken from a study of blood T cell repertoires in COVID-19. The wider study: Italy, Spain and the United States were the sources of the convalescent and acute COVID-19 samples. Sample material is recorded as cDNA or gDNA derived from T cells, B-cell-depleted T cells, or PBMCs.

As processed by the authors: Amplification from reference gene primers served as the basis for estimated nucleated cell counts. The method was immunoSEQ multiplex PCR; TCRdb's version includes in-frame clones alone and lacks a portion of them. V and J calls plus clone size are reproduced from that table; the DNA served to infer D and trimming. The table has about 74,000 clones, under 90% seen once. This CDR3 has 14 residues. CDR1 and CDR2 from the germline V gene are SGHNT and YYREEE (reference sequence). After removal of 4 bases from V and 4 bases from J, the junction contained 7 bases not matched to a gene.

The genes are TRBV5-4 and TRBJ1-2; 7 bases agree with TRBD1. This TCR came from a human donor in a cohort sampled during active COVID-19. Sequencing was done on a sample of peripheral blood. The CDR3 is CASSIYRDSYGYTF. Here the CDR3 DNA reads TGTGCCAGCAGCATATACCGGGACAGCTATGGCTACACCTTC. Supplemented by reference TRBV5-4 and TRBJ1-2, the full variable domain reads ETGVTQSPTHLIKTRGQQVTLRCSSQSGHNTVSWYQQALGQGPQFIFQYYREEENGRGNFPPRFSGLQFPNYSSELNVNALELDDSALYLCASSIYRDSYGYTFGSGTRLTVV.